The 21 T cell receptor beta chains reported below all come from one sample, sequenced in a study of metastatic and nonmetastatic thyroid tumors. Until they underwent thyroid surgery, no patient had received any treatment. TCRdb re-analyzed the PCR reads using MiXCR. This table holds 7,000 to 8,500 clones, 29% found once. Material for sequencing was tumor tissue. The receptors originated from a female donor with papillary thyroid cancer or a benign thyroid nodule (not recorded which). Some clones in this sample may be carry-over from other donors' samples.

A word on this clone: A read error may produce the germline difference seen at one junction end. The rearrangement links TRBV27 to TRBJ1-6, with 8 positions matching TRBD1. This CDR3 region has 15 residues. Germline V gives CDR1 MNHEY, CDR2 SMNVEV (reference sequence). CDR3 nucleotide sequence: TGTGCCAGCATTTTATTCGGACAGGGAGTTTCACCCCTCCACTTT. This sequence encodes CASILFGQGVSPLHF.

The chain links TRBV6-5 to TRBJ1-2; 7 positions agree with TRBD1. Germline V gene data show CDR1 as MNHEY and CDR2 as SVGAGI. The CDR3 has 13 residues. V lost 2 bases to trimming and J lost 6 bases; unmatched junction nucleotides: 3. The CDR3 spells CASSYRDSDGYTF. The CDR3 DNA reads TGTGCCAGCAGTTACCGGGACAGCGATGGCTACACCTTC.

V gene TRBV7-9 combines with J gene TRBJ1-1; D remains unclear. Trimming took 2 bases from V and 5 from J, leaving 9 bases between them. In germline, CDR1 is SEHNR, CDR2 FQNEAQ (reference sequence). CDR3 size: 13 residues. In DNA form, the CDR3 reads TGTGCCAGCAGCTTAACATTGCTTACTGAAGCTTTCTTT. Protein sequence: CASSLTLLTEAFF. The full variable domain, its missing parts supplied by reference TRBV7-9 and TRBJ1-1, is DTGVSQNPRHKITKRGQNVTFRCDPISEHNRLYWYRQTLGQGPEFLTYFQNEAQLEKSRLLSDRFSAERPKGSFSTLEIQRTEQGDSAMYLCASSLTLLTEAFFGQGTRLTVV.

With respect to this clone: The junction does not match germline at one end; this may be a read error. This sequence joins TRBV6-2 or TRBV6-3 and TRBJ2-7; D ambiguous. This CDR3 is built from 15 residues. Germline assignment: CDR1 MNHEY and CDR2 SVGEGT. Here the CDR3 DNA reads TGTGCCAGCAGTTACTCGAGCTACTCCTCCTACGACCAGTACTTC. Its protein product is CASSYSSYSSYDQYF.

The CDR3 sequence is CSARSSPMTGYGYTF. CDR3 DNA: TGCAGTGCTAGATCATCCCCCATGACGGGCTATGGCTACACCTTC. V is TRBV20-1 and J is TRBJ1-2; no clear D. Germline loops: CDR1 DFQATT, CDR2 SNEGSKA (reference sequence). V was pared by 2 bases and J by 4 bases, with 17 bases between. CDR3 length: 15 amino acids.

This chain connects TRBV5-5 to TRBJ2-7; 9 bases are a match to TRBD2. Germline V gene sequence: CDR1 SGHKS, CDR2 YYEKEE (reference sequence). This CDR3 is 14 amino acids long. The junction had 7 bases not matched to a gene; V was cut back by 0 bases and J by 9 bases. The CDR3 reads CASSLEPSGVAQYF. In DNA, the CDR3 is TGTGCCAGCAGCTTGGAGCCTAGCGGGGTGGCGCAGTACTTC.

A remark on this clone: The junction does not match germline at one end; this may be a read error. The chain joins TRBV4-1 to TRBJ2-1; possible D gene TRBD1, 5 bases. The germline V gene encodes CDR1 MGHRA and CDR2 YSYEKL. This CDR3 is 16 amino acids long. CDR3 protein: CASSQATGLRYNEQFF. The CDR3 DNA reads TGCGCTAGCAGCCAGGCAACAGGCCTGCGGTACAATGAGCAGTTCTTC.

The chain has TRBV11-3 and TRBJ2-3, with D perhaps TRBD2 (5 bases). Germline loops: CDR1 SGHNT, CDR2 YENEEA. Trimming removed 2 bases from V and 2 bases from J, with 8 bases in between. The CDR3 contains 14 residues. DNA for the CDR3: TGTGCCAGCAGCTTAAACGGGAACACAGATACGCAGTATTTT. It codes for CASSLNGNTDTQYF.

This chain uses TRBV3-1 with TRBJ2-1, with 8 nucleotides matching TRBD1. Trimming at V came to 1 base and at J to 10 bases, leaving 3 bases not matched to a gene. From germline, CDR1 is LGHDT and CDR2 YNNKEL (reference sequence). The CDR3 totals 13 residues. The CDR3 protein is CASSQVDRGEQFF. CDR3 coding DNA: TGTGCCAGCAGCCAAGTCGACAGGGGAGAGCAGTTCTTC.

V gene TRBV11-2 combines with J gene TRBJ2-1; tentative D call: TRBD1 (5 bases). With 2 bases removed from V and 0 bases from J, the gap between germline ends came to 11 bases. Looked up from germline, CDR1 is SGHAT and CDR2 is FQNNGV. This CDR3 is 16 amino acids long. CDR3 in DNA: TGTGCCAGCAGCTTAAGGGGCGACTTCTCCTACAATGAGCAGTTCTTC. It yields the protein CASSLRGDFSYNEQFF.

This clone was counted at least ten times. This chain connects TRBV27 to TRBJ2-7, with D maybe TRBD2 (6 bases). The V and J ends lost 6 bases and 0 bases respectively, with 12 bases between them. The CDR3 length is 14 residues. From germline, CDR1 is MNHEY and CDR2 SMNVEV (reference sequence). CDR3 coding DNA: TGTGCCAGCAGCCGAACTAGCCGCTCCTACGAGCAGTACTTC. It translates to CASSRTSRSYEQYF.

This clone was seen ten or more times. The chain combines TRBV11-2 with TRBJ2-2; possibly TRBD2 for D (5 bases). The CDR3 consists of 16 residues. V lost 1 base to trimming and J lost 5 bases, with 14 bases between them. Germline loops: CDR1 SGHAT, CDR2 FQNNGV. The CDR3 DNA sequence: TGTGCCAGCAGCTTAGTCTCTAGCTCGGGGACCGGGGAGCTGTTTTTT. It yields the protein CASSLVSSSGTGELFF. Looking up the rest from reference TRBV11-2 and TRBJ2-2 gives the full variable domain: EAGVAQSPRYKIIEKRQSVAFWCNPISGHATLYWYQQILGQGPKLLIQFQNNGVVDDSQLPKDRFSAERLKGVDSTLKIQPAKLEDSAVYLCASSLVSSSGTGELFFGEGSRLTVL.

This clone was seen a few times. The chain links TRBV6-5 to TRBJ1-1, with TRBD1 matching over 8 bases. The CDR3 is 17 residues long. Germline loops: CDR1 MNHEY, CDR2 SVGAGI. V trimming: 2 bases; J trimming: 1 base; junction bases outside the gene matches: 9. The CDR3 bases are TGTGCCAGCAGTTACACACACAGGACAGGGCGGAACACTGAAGCTTTCTTT. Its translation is CASSYTHRTGRNTEAFF.

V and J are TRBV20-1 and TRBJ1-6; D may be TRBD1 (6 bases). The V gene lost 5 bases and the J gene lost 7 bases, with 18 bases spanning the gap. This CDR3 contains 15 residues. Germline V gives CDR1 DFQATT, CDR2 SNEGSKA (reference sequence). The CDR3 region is CSASTGTRMNSPLHF. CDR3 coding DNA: TGCAGTGCTTCCACCGGGACACGGATGAATTCACCCCTCCACTTT.

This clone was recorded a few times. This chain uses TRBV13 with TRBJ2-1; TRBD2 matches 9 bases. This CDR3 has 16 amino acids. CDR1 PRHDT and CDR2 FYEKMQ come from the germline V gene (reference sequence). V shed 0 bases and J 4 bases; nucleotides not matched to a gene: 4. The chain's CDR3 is CASSLGTSGTYNEQFF. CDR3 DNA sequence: TGTGCCAGCAGCTTAGGGACTAGCGGCACTTACAATGAGCAGTTCTTC.

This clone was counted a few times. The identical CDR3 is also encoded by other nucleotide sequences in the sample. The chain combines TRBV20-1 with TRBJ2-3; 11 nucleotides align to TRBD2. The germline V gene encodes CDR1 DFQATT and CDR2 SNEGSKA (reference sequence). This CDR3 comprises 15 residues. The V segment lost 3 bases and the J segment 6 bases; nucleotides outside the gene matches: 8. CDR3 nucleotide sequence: TGCAGTGCTAGGATGACTAGCGGGATTGCGGATACGCAGTATTTT. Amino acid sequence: CSARMTSGIADTQYF.

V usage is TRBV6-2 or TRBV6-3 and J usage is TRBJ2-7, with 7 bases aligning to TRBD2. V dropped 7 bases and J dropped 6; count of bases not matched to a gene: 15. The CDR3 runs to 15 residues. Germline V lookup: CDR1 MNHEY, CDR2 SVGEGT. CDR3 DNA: TGTGCCAGCAAAAAGGCGGGAGCGGAGGCGAGCGAGCAGTACTTC. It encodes CASKKAGAEASEQYF.

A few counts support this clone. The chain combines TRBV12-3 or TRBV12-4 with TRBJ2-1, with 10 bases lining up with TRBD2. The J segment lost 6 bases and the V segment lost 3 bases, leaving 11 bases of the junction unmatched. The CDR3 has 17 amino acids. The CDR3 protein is CASSFNSLAGVVNEQFF. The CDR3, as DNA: TGTGCCAGCAGTTTTAATTCCCTAGCGGGAGTTGTCAATGAGCAGTTCTTC.

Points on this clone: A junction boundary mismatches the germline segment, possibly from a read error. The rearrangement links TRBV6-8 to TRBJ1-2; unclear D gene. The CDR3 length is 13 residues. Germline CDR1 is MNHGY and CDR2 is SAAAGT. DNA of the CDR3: TGTGCCAGTAGAACCAGGACGGCATATGGCAACACCTTC. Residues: CASRTRTAYGNTF.

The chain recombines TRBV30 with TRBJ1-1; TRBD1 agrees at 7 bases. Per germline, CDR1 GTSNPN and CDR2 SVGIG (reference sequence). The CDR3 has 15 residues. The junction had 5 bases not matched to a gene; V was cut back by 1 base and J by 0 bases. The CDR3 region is CAWSGQGVLNTEAFF. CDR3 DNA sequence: TGTGCCTGGAGTGGACAGGGAGTGTTGAACACTGAAGCTTTCTTT.

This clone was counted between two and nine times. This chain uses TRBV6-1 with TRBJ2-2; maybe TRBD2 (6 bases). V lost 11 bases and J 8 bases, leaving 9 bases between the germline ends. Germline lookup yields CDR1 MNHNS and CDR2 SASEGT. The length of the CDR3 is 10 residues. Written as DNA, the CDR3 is TGTGCCTGCCGGGGGGGGGAGCTGTTTTTT. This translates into CACRGGELFF.